The 9 T cell receptor beta chains in this list originate from one sample, sequenced in a study of T cell changes during pregnancy in multiple sclerosis. Measured with immunoSEQ multiplex PCR; TCRdb has only the in-frame clones, and not every one. The sample contains over 50,000 clones, around 87% of which appear only once. Sample: peripheral blood from another person, used as feeder cells. These receptors were taken from a human donor whose cells served as feeder cells for cultures in a pregnancy study.

The chain carries TRBV30 and TRBJ2-1, with D tentatively TRBD1 or TRBD2 (5 bases each). The CDR3 has 15 amino acids. Trimming took off 1 base at V and 6 bases at J, with 16 bases between the two ends. CDR1 and CDR2 from the germline V gene are GTSNPN and SVGIG (reference sequence). The CDR3 DNA is TGTGCCTGGAGTGCTGGGGGATCCCGGCGCAATGAGCAGTTCTTC. Amino acid sequence: CAWSAGGSRRNEQFF.

CDR3 nucleotide sequence: TGCGCCAGCAGTGTAGGTGGGCAGCCTGAAGCTTTCTTT. Its translation is CASSVGGQPEAFF. The chain couples TRBV10-1 to TRBJ1-1; D not resolved. V gave up 4 bases and J gave up 6 bases, with 12 bases separating them. CDR1 is WNHNN and CDR2 is SYGVQD in the germline V gene (reference sequence). The CDR3 is made up of 13 amino acids.

The chain couples TRBV11-2 to TRBJ1-1, with 8 positions matching TRBD1. Germline trimming cut 6 bases from V and 4 bases from J; bases unmatched to any gene: 7. Germline V gives CDR1 SGHAT, CDR2 FQNNGV. This CDR3 is 14 amino acids long. CDR3: CASRSGRGPTEAFF. The CDR3 region has the DNA TGTGCCAGCAGAAGCGGCAGGGGGCCCACTGAAGCTTTCTTT.

This chain uses TRBV28 with TRBJ1-1; D gene uncertain. Per the germline V gene, CDR1 is MDHEN and CDR2 is SYDVKM. This CDR3 has 13 amino acids. V lost 4 bases and J 10 bases, leaving 16 bases between the germline ends. The CDR3 DNA follows: TGTGCCAGCAGTTCGGACCGATTCCTCGGAGCTTTCTTT. Residues: CASSSDRFLGAFF.

The chain links TRBV30 to TRBJ2-2; possibly TRBD1 for D (7 bases). Germline CDR1 GTSNPN, CDR2 SVGIG (reference sequence). This CDR3 contains 15 residues. V was cut by 0 bases and J by 3 bases, with 11 bases left in between. The CDR3 here is CAWSVQGEDTGELFF. DNA of the CDR3: TGTGCCTGGAGTGTGCAGGGGGAGGACACCGGGGAGCTGTTTTTT.

This chain links TRBV4-1 with TRBJ1-1; the D gene is possibly TRBD1 (5 bases). The CDR3 runs 13 residues. CDR1 is MGHRA and CDR2 is YSYEKL in the germline V gene. Trimming removed 3 bases from V and 6 bases from J, with 11 bases in between. The CDR3 DNA sequence: TGCGCCAGCAGCCACCCATTAGGGGCTGAAGCTTTCTTT. Translation: CASSHPLGAEAFF.

The V and J genes are TRBV6-1 and TRBJ2-5; D remains ambiguous. Germline CDR1 and CDR2: MNHNS and SASEGT. CDR3 size: 13 residues. Deletions cut 6 bases from V and 1 base from J, with 9 bases between. The chain's CDR3 is CASSPDLQETQYF. As DNA, the CDR3 is TGTGCCAGCAGCCCCGACCTCCAAGAGACCCAGTACTTC.

The V and J genes are TRBV5-6 and TRBJ1-4, with D possibly TRBD1 on 6 matching bases. CDR1 SGHDT and CDR2 YYEEEE come from the germline V gene. Trimming took off 4 bases at V and 3 bases at J, with 10 bases between the two ends. The CDR3 consists of 14 residues. The CDR3 region is CASSLGTPNEKLFF. The DNA for the CDR3 is TGTGCCAGCAGCCTCGGGACACCTAATGAAAAACTGTTTTTT.

Note on this clone: Its ends do not fully match the called genes, so a read error is possible. The chain uses TRBV19 and TRBJ1-1; 7 nucleotides match TRBD1. The CDR3 runs 10 residues. Germline CDR1 and CDR2: LNHDA and SQIVND (reference sequence). CDR3 DNA sequence: TGCAGCTCAGGGGGCACTGAAGCTTTCTTT. Its protein is CSSGGTEAFF.